The 10 T cell receptor beta chains below come from one sample, sequenced in a study of CD8+CD57+ T cells in acquired aplastic anemia (dated by TCRdb to about 2018). The run used an Illumina HiSeq 2000. Genomic DNA served as template for TCR beta VDJ combination and CDR3 sequence profiling. TCRdb reworked the public reads: Q25 trimming with fastp, MiXCR clone assembly, productive beta chains retained. Rows are combined by CDR3 protein, so each entry shows the most common genes and DNA. Present in this sample are 200,000 to 300,000 distinct CDR3 sequences, approximately 45% of which were seen just once. The leading ten clones occupy 6.5% to 8% of the sample. Patients chosen for sequencing had shown expansion of CD8+CD57+ cells by flow cytometry. Sequenced: sorted CD4+, CD8+, or CD8+CD57+ T cells (not recorded which) from PBMCs. These receptors originate from a human donor with aplastic anemia.

The chain combines TRBV20-1 with TRBJ2-7, with no clear D. This CDR3 contains 12 residues. With 7 bases removed from V and 0 bases from J, the gap between germline ends came to 10 bases. The germline gives CDR1 DFQATT, CDR2 SNEGSKA (reference sequence). DNA for the CDR3: TGCAGTGGTGCAGGTGTCTCCTACGAGCAGTACTTC. Encoded protein: CSGAGVSYEQYF.

With regard to this clonotype: One base away lies a much larger clone, so this may be a sequencing read error. The chain combines TRBV20-1 with TRBJ2-1; D uncertain. CDR1 and CDR2 from the germline V gene are DFQATT and SNEGSKA (reference sequence). CDR3 length: 16 amino acids. The germline V and J ends were trimmed by 0 bases and 2 bases, with 14 bases remaining between them. DNA of the CDR3: TGCAGTGCTAGAGATGTAATGAAAATTACCTACAATGAGCAGTTCTTC. This encodes CSARDVMKITYNEQFF.

This clonotype was picked up many times. V gene TRBV6-1 combines with J gene TRBJ2-7, with TRBD1 as a possible D gene (6 bases). Trimming pared 4 bases from V and 2 bases from J, leaving 12 bases between. CDR3 length equals 14 residues. Germline CDR1 is MNHNS and CDR2 is SASEGT. The CDR3 DNA sequence: TGTGCCAGCAGTGGAGAACAGGGAACCTACGAGCAGTACTTC. Translated: CASSGEQGTYEQYF.

On this clonotype itself: A clone one base away is much larger, so this may be a read error. The chain couples TRBV10-3 to TRBJ1-1; unclear D gene. This CDR3 contains 13 residues. Germline V CDR1 and CDR2: ENHRY, SYGVKD. V was clipped by 10 bases and J by 9 bases, with 21 bases between them. The CDR3 reads CASSRSMNPKAFF. The DNA for the CDR3 is TGTGCCAGCAGCCGGAGTATGAACCCTAAAGCTTTCTTT.

This sequence joins TRBV12-3 or TRBV12-4 and TRBJ1-2; 7 bases fit TRBD1. Trimming at V came to 5 bases and at J to 8 bases, leaving 5 bases not matched to a gene. CDR3 length: 12 residues. The CDR3 bases are TGTGCCAGCAGTGACAGGGCGAACGGCTACACCTTC. Translation gives CASSDRANGYTF.

The chain has TRBV24-1 and TRBJ1-1; D call uncertain. Germline V gives CDR1 KGHDR, CDR2 SFDVKD. The CDR3 is 13 residues long. DNA for the CDR3: TGTGCGACCGAAATCGGCCCGGGCACTGAAGCTTTCTTT. It translates to CATEIGPGTEAFF.

This clonotype was detected only once. This chain connects TRBV6-5 to TRBJ2-7, with a weak D call TRBD2 (6 bases). This CDR3 is 12 amino acids long. V was trimmed by 7 bases and J by 6 bases, leaving 13 bases between them. Germline lookup yields CDR1 MNHEY and CDR2 SVGAGI. In DNA form, the CDR3 reads TGTGCCAGCAACCGAGCGGGTACCGAGCAGTACTTC. The encoded protein is CASNRAGTEQYF.

This clonotype was picked up many times. J is TRBJ1-3 and V is TRBV14; D gene uncertain. Germline V lookup: CDR1 SGHDN, CDR2 FVKESK. The CDR3 spans 17 residues. The V and J ends lost 3 bases and 0 bases respectively, with 15 bases between them. The CDR3 sequence is CASSQDRALSSGNTIYF. The CDR3 nucleotides are TGTGCCAGCAGCCAGGACCGGGCCCTTAGCTCTGGAAACACCATATATTTT.

This clonotype was picked up many times. The J gene is TRBJ2-7, the V gene TRBV7-9, with 11 bases identical to TRBD1. This CDR3 has 15 residues. V lost 5 bases and J lost 2; bases outside the gene matches: 5. The germline V gene encodes CDR1 SEHNR and CDR2 FQNEAQ (reference sequence). CDR3 protein: CASSVMGQGAYEQYF. The CDR3 DNA reads as TGTGCCAGCAGCGTAATGGGACAGGGGGCCTACGAGCAGTACTTC.

This clonotype appeared many times. The chain links TRBV14 to TRBJ1-1, with D perhaps matching TRBD1 (6 bases). There are 13 residues in the CDR3. CDR1 SGHDN and CDR2 FVKESK come from the germline V gene. V lost 4 bases and J lost 6, with 12 bases in between. CDR3 loop: CASSPRGGPEAFF. The CDR3 bases are TGTGCCAGCAGCCCCCGAGGGGGGCCTGAAGCTTTCTTT. Combining the CDR3 with reference TRBV14 and TRBJ1-1 gives the whole variable domain EAGVTQFPSHSVIEKGQTVTLRCDPISGHDNLYWYRRVMGKEIKFLLHFVKESKQDESGMPNNRFLAERTGGTYSTLKVQPAELEDSGVYFCASSPRGGPEAFFGQGTRLTVV.